This T cell receptor (beta chain) is drawn from a study of shared clonotypes between healthy human individuals. Study-wide background: The plates for each donor numbered three CD4 naive, three CD4 memory, two CD8 naive and one CD8 memory. Notes on the study in general: Rarefaction revealed incomplete sorted-subset sequencing despite large depth.

As concerns this clone: Its cognate antigen is unknown.

J was trimmed by 6 bases and V by 10 bases; bases with no gene match: 4. Germline CDR1 and CDR2: ENHRY and SYGVKD. The CDR3 is 13 residues long. Both CD45RO+ cells and CCR7-negative CD45RA+ TemRA cells were combined to make up CD8 memory. The protocol was immunoSEQ multiplex PCR, while the TCRdb copy is restricted to in-frame clones and leaves out a portion. The sample has under 350,000 clones, around 87% seen once. Sequencing was done on a sample of memory CD8+ T cells sorted from blood. The subset denotes: CD45RO+ cells pooled with CCR7-negative TemRA cells. The rearrangement joins TRBV10-3 to TRBJ2-1, with 12 bases aligning to TRBD2. This receptor was identified in a young man in good health. The CDR3 spells CATLAGGVNEQFF. The CDR3 coding sequence is TGTGCCACGCTAGCGGGAGGGGTCAATGAGCAGTTCTTC.